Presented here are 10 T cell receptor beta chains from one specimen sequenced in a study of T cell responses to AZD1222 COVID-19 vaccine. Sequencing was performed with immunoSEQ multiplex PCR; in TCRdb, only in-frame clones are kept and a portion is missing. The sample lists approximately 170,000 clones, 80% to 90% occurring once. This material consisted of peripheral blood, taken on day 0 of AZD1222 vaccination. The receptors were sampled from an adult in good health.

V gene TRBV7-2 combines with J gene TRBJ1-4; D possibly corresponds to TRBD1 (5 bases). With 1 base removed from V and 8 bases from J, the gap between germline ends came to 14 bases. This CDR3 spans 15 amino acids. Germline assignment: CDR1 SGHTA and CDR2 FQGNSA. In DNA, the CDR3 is TGTGCCAGCAGCTTAGACGCAGGGCTTTTCGAAAAACTGTTTTTT. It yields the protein CASSLDAGLFEKLFF.

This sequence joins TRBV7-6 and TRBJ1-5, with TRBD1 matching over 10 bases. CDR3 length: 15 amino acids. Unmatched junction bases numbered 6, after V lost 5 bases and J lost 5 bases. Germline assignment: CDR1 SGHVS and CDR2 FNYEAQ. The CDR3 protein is CASSAGTGADQPQHF. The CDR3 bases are TGTGCCAGCAGCGCCGGGACAGGGGCTGATCAGCCCCAGCATTTT.

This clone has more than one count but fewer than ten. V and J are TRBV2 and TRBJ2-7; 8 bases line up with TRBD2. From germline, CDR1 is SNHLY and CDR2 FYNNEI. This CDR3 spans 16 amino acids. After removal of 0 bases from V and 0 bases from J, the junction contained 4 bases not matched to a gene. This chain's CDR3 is CASSEAGLAFSYEQYV. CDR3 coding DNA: TGTGCCAGCAGTGAAGCTGGACTAGCTTTCTCCTACGAGCAGTACGTC.

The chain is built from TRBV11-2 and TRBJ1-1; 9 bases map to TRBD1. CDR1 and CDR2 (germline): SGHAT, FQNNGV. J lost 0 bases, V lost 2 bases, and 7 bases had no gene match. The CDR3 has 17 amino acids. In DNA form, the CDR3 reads TGTGCCAGCAGCTTACGAGGGACAGGGTCCATGAACACTGAAGCTTTCTTT. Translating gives CASSLRGTGSMNTEAFF.

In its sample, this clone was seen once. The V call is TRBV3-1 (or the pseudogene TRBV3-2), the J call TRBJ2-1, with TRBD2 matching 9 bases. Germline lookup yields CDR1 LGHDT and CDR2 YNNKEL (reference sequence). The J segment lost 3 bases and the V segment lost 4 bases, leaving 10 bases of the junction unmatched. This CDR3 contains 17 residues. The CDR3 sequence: CASSPDSSGGNYNEQFF. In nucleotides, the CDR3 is TGTGCCAGCAGCCCCGATAGCAGCGGGGGGAACTACAATGAGCAGTTCTTC.

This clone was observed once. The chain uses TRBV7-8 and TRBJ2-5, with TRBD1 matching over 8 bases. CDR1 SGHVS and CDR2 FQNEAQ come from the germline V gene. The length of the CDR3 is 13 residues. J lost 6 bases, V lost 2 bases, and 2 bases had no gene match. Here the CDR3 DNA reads TGTGCCAGCAGCTTACTCAGGGGGCAGACCCAGTACTTC. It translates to CASSLLRGQTQYF. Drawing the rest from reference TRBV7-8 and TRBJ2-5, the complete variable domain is GAGVSQSPRYKVAKRGQDVALRCDPISGHVSLFWYQQALGQGPEFLTYFQNEAQLDKSGLPSDRFFAERPEGSVSTLKIQRTQQEDSAVYLCASSLLRGQTQYFGPGTRLLVL.

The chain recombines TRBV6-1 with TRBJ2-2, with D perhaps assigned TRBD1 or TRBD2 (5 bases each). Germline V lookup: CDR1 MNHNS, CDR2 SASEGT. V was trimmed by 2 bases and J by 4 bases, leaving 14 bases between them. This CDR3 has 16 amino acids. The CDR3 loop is CASSELLGRTTGELFF. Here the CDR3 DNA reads TGTGCCAGCAGTGAATTATTGGGACGGACCACCGGGGAGCTGTTTTTT.

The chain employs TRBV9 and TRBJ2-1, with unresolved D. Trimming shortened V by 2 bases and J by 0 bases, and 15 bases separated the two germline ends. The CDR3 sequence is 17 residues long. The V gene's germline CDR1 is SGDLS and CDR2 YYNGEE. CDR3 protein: CASSVSFGRRSYNEQFF. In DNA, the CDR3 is TGTGCCAGCAGCGTTTCATTCGGCAGGCGCTCCTACAATGAGCAGTTCTTC.

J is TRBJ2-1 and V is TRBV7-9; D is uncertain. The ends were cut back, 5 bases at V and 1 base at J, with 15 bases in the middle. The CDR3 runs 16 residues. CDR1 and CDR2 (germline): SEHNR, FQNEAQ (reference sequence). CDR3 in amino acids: CASSPPLKLSYNEQFF. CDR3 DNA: TGTGCCAGCAGCCCCCCCCTGAAGTTATCCTACAATGAGCAGTTCTTC.

The CDR3 spells CASCTGTSREEFF. The CDR3 bases are TGTGCCAGCTGCACCGGGACTAGCAGAGAGGAGTTCTTC. The V gene is TRBV28, the J gene TRBJ2-1; 9 nucleotides align to TRBD2. The CDR3 totals 13 residues. The junction had 13 bases not matched to a gene; V was cut back by 8 bases and J by 14 bases. Germline-derived CDR1 and CDR2 are MDHEN and SYDVKM.